The rows below give T cell receptor beta chains drawn from one sample of a study of cytotoxic CD8 clonotypes in ibrutinib-treated CLL. Clones were sequenced by immunoSEQ multiplex PCR, and TCRdb holds only the in-frame ones, with some missing. The repertoire holds 100,000 to 150,000 clones, with roughly 85% as singletons. This material consisted of PBMCs, taken after 24 months of ibrutinib treatment. These receptors all stem from a human donor with chronic lymphocytic leukemia. CDR3s include the opening cysteine and the closing phenylalanine or tryptophan. The D gene is left open where the match is weak.

v_call	j_call	d_call	cdr3_length	cdr3_aa
TRBV6-5	TRBJ2-7	TRBD2	15	CASSYSSGGGYEQYF
TRBV6-1	TRBJ2-7	TRBD1	12	CASVWTGAEQYF
TRBV19	TRBJ1-2	TRBD1	12	CATLDRGNGYTF
TRBV25-1	TRBJ2-1	TRBD1	16	CASSDVGQGSYNEQFF
TRBV7-9	TRBJ2-1	-	13	CASDPRRGHEQFF
TRBV6-6	TRBJ2-5	TRBD1	14	CASGSGQLGETQYF
TRBV6-5	TRBJ2-7	-	15	CASSQQGFVSYEQYF
TRBV9	TRBJ2-3	TRBD2	18	CASSVDLGSGTSTDTQYF
TRBV30	TRBJ2-7	-	11	CAWGDNYEQYF
TRBV10-3	TRBJ1-2	-	14	CAISEGEGSYGYTF
TRBV28	TRBJ2-5	TRBD1	14	CASSLPDRAETQYF
TRBV6-5	TRBJ2-5	-	14	CASSRDIKRDCQYF
TRBV18	TRBJ2-7	TRBD2	13	CASSPLAGGEQYF
TRBV27	TRBJ2-7	-	15	CASSLKGQGGYEQYF
TRBV18	TRBJ2-3	TRBD2	15	CASSSSGGSTDTQYF
TRBV28	TRBJ2-7	-	13	CASSSGAPYEQYF
TRBV11-2	TRBJ1-1	-	13	CASSLLDGTEAFF
TRBV25-1	TRBJ2-4	-	13	CASSEQGRDVQYF
TRBV27	TRBJ1-2	TRBD1	15	CASRTPGTGLYGYTF
TRBV4-3	TRBJ1-2	-	15	CASSQERGANYGYTF
TRBV9	TRBJ1-1	TRBD1	14	CASSKQGAVGEAFF
TRBV5-1	TRBJ2-3	-	13	CASSVSFTDTQYF
TRBV28	TRBJ2-7	TRBD1	15	CASGAWDRGSYEQYF
TRBV9	TRBJ2-2	-	15	CASSVASQGTGELFF